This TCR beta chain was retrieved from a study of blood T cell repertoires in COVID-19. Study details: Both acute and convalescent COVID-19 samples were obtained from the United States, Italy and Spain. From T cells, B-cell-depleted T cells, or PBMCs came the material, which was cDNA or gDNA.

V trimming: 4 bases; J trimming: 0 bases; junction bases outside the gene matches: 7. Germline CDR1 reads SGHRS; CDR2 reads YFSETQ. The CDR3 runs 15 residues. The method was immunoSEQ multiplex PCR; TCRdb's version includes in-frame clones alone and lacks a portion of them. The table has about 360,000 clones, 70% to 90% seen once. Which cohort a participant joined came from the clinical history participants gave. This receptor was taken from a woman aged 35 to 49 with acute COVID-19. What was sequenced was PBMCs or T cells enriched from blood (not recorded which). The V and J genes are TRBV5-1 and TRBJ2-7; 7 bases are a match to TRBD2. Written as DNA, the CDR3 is TGCGCCAGCAGCCCCCGCGGGAGTAGCTCCTACGAGCAGTACTTC. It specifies CASSPRGSSSYEQYF.